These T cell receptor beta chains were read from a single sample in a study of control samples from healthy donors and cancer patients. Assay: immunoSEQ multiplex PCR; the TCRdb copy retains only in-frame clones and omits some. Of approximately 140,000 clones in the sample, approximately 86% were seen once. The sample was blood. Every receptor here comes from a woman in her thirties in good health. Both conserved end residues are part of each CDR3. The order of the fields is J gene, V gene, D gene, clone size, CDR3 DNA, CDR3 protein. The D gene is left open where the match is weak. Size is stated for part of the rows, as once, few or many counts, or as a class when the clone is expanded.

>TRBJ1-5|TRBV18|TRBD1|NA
TGTGCCAGCTCACAGACCGGGACAGGGGGAGGTCAGCCCCAGCATTTT
CASSQTGTGGGQPQHF
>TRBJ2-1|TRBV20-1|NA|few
TGCAGTGCTAGCCGGCGGGATGAGCAGTTCTTC
CSASRRDEQFF
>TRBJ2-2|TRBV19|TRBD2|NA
TGTGCCAGTAGTATCCTGGGACTAGCGGGAGTTGAGAGCACCGGGGAGCTGTTTTTT
CASSILGLAGVESTGELFF
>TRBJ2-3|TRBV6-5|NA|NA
TGTGCCAGCAGTCGGCTGAGGGGCGGCACAGATACGCAGTATTTT
CASSRLRGGTDTQYF
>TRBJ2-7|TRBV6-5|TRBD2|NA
TGTGCCAGCAGGTACCATAGCGGGTATCCCGAGCAGTACTTC
CASRYHSGYPEQYF
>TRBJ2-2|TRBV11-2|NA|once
TGTGCCAGCAGCTTAGTTGACTCCCCCCCCGAGCTGTTTTTT
CASSLVDSPPELFF
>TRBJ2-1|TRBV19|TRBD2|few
TGTGCCAGTAGCTGGACTAGCGGAGCCAGCAATGAGCAGTTCTTC
CASSWTSGASNEQFF
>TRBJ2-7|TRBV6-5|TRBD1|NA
TGTGCCAGCAGCACAGGGGACCCCCTCTACGAGCAGTACTTC
CASSTGDPLYEQYF
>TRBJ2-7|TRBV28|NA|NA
TGTGCCAGCGCCCCACCCCACGTTGTGGGTCACGAGCAGTACTTC
CASAPPHVVGHEQYF
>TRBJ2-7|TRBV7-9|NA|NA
TGTGCCAGCAGCTTAGGGGGGCTTGGAGGCTACGAGCAGTACTTC
CASSLGGLGGYEQYF
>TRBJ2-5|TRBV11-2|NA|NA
TGTGCCAGCAGCTCTAGCAGCCAAGAGACCCAGTACTTC
CASSSSSQETQYF
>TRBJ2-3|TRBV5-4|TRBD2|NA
TGTGCCAGCAGCTCCCGTCTGGGGGGGACAGATACGCAGTATTTT
CASSSRLGGTDTQYF
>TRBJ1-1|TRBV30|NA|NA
TGTGCCTGGAGAGGGCAAACCACTGAAGCTTTCTTT
CAWRGQTTEAFF
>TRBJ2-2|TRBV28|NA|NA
TGTGCCAGCAGTTTGTTTGCCACCGGGGAGCTGTTTTTT
CASSLFATGELFF
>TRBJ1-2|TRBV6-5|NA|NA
TGTGCCAGCAGTTACTCCGGGGGGGACATAGGCTACACCTTC
CASSYSGGDIGYTF
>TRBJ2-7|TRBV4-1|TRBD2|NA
TGCGCCAGCAGCCGCGGAATCGACCTAGCGGACTCCTACGAGCAGTACTTC
CASSRGIDLADSYEQYF
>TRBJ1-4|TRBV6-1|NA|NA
TGTGCCAGCAGTGAAGATCTGATAGGAAAACTGTTTTTT
CASSEDLIGKLFF
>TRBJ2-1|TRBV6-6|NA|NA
TGTGCCAGCAGTTACTCCAGGTACAATGAGCAGTTCTTC
CASSYSRYNEQFF
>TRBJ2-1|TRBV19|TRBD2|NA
TGTGCCAGTACCCCGGGACTAGCGGTTTACAATGAGCAGTTCTTC
CASTPGLAVYNEQFF
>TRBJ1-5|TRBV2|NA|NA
TGTGCCAGCAGTGGAGAATATAGCAATCAGCCCCAGCATTTT
CASSGEYSNQPQHF
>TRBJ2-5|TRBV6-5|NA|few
TGTGCCAGCAGTAAACAGGGACAAGAGACCCAGTACTTC
CASSKQGQETQYF
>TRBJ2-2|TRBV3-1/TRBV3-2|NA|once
TGTGCCAGCAGCCAAGTCCGCGGCTCGAACACCGGGGAGCTGTTTTTT
CASSQVRGSNTGELFF
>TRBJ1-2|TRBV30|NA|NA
TGTGCCTGGAGTTGGCCCGGCCTGGCAGGCGGAGCTGAAACCTATGGCTACACCTTC
CAWSWPGLAGGAETYGYTF
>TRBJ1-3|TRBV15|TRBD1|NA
TGTGCCACCAGCAGAGATGGGGACAGGGCTGGAAACACCATATATTTT
CATSRDGDRAGNTIYF
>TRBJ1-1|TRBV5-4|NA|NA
TGTGCCAGCAGCTCCCAGCGAGCGGAAGGCACTGAAGCTTTCTTT
CASSSQRAEGTEAFF
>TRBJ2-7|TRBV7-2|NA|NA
TGTGCCAGCAGCTTAGAGCTATTCCCCTACGAGCAGTACTTC
CASSLELFPYEQYF
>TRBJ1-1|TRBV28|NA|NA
TGTGCCAGCACCGCCGCGGGGGGGACTGAAGCTTTCTTT
CASTAAGGTEAFF
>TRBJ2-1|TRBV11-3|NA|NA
TGTGCCAGCAGCTTAGAAGTACAGCGGCTCAGCTCCTACAATGAGCAGTTCTTC
CASSLEVQRLSSYNEQFF
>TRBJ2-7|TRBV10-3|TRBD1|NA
TGTGCCATCAGTGAGTCGGTCTGGGACAGAAATTCCTACGAGCAGTACTTC
CAISESVWDRNSYEQYF
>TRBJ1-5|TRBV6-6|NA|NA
TGTGCCAGCGAGGGTAACAATCAGCCCCAGCATTTT
CASEGNNQPQHF
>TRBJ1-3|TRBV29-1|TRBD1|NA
TGCAGCGTATCGACAGGGTTGGCAAACACCATATATTTT
CSVSTGLANTIYF
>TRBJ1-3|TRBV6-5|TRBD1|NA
TGTGCCACCCTCCGCGACAGGGCCTCTGGAAACACCATATATTTT
CATLRDRASGNTIYF
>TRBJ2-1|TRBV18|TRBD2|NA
TGTGCCAGCTCACCACCGAGGGCGGGAGGGGCCTACAATGAGCAGTTCTTC
CASSPPRAGGAYNEQFF
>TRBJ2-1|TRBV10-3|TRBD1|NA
TGTGCCATCGACTTTGGACAGGGGACGTACAATGAGCAGTTCTTC
CAIDFGQGTYNEQFF
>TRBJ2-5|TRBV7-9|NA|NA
TGTGCCAGCAGCCCCGAAGGAAAGACCCAGTACTTC
CASSPEGKTQYF
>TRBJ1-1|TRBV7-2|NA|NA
TGTGCCAGCAGCTCCAATCGATGGGAGGGTGAAGCTTTCTTT
CASSSNRWEGEAFF
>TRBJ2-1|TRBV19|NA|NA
TGTGCCAGTAGAGGACTCGGGGACAATGAGCAGTTCTTC
CASRGLGDNEQFF
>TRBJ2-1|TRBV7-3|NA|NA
TGTGCCAGCAGCTTTAACCTTTACAATGAGCAGTTCTTC
CASSFNLYNEQFF